This T cell receptor beta chain originates from a study of shared clonotypes between healthy human individuals. At the level of the study: Researchers assigned three CD4 naive, three CD4 memory, two CD8 naive and one CD8 memory plate to each donor.

Concerning this clone: Its target is not known.

Assay: immunoSEQ multiplex PCR; the TCRdb copy retains only in-frame clones and omits some. The data contain 1,100,000 or so clones, more than 75% of them seen just once; the ten biggest clones take up approximately 0.5%. Healthy adults negative for HIV, lacking recent acute infections or vaccinations, served as donors. General study findings and limits: Even with large depth, rarefaction showed that sorted-subset sequencing was incomplete. Naive subsets generally had larger estimated richness than memory subsets.

The V gene's germline CDR1 is GTSNPN and CDR2 SVGIG (reference sequence). This CDR3 has 16 amino acids. The V gene end was trimmed by 5 bases and the J gene end by 2 bases; junction bases not matched to a gene: 10. This sequence originates from a man younger than 35 in good health. Some clones in this sample may be carry-over from other donors' samples. The chain has TRBV30 and TRBJ1-2; TRBD1 aligns across 11 bases. Input material: memory CD4+ T cells from PBMCs. Noted subset: CD45RA-negative fraction. CDR3 in DNA: TGTGCCTGGGATGGGACAGGGGGACTCATGAACTATGGCTACACCTTC. Translated: CAWDGTGGLMNYGYTF.